This record looks at one T cell receptor (beta chain) sequence and its context. No cognate antigen has been identified for it. No base quality values were provided; no much bigger clone lies one nucleotide off. Library creation used 5' RACE. This sample was sequenced with an Illumina HiSeq 2500. A second PCR of about 7 to 12 cycles was performed with a sample-barcoded 5' primer and a J-beta primer mix. A unique molecular identifier was introduced onto each TCR beta cDNA molecule by a template-switch 5' adaptor carrying 12 random nucleotides. At least 2.5 million CDR3-containing paired-end reads were obtained from each sample. The Mint cDNA synthesis kit, primed by a TRBC-specific oligonucleotide, was used to synthesize first-strand cDNA from all RNA. All cDNA was treated with uracil-DNA glycosylase and then went through a first 18-cycle PCR with the universal primers M1SS and BC2_uni_R. The paper's data handling went like this. Each sample was normalized by randomly selecting 1 million high-quality reads, each carrying a distinct molecular identifier. Instead of being binned into consensus sequences, reads that shared molecular identifiers were thrown out. MiTCR, run with a Q25 quality threshold and the strictest error-elimination algorithm, handled CDR3 identification, clonotype clustering and error correction. A nonparametric unseen species model using Euler transformation provided a lower-bound estimate of total TCR beta diversity. The public sequencing data were trimmed at Q25 with fastp and processed into clonotypes with MiXCR by TCRdb, which kept only in-frame beta chains. Rows are unified per CDR3 protein, each entry keeping the most common DNA and genes. TCRdb assigned the V and J calls; the authors' analysis was not used. Across this sample there are about 620,000 distinct CDR3 sequences, with under 65% seen only once. The ten largest clones take up around an eighth of the sample.

The sample is drawn from a study of blood T cells in healthy people across ages (dated by TCRdb to the mid-2010s). Study-wide context: In model experiments, roughly one uniquely barcoded TCR beta cDNA molecule per two T cells was captured by template switching. The study measured age-related changes in TCR beta repertoire diversity using deep sequencing normalized with unique cDNA molecular identifiers. The donors were divided into four age groups: young (average about 15 years), middle-aged (around 37), aged (around 59) and long-lived (roughly 82). To avoid experimental bias, donors of different ages were randomly spread across the sequencing lanes. Using the same blood draw, the study looked at two additional independent replicas of 1 million unique cDNA reads for two donors, one aged 18 to 30 and the other aged 80 or older.

Donors were roughly 40 systemically healthy Caucasian individuals from Russia aged roughly 6 to 90 years. Each donor gave about 9.8 milliliters of peripheral blood, drawn into EDTA-treated Vacutainer tubes. Ficoll-Paque density-gradient centrifugation was used to isolate PBMCs, with at least 6.5 million obtained per sample. Trizol reagent was used to extract total RNA from the PBMCs, yielding at least 5.5 micrograms per sample. For every donor, an aliquot of PBMCs went through flow cytometry to measure the percentages of naive CD45RAhigh/CD27high T cells. Sequences MNHEY (CDR1) and SMNVEV (CDR2) are obtained from the germline V gene (reference sequence). From V the trimming removes 8 bases and from J it removes 2 bases, while the gene matches leave 8 bases of the junction unaccounted for. The CDR3 runs 14 residues from the cysteine to the phenylalanine. Left in the record is the CDR3 DNA by itself, 42 bases read in frame from the first base.

The study at large found these results: Compared with the aged group, the long-lived group had more naive CD4+ T cells, fewer expanded clones and increased TCR diversity, suggesting age selection. Since profiling was done on bulk unsorted PBMCs, naive and antigen-experienced compartments could not be conclusively compared. The CMV infection status of donors was not known, potentially confounding age-related changes in expanded clonotypes. Estimates of total diversity based on one million sequenced T cells were regarded as lower bounds and as underestimates. Observed TCR beta diversity per million T cells fell roughly linearly with age, and a significant reduction was already apparent by age around 40. The percentage of naive T cells measured by flow cytometry correlated strongly with observed TCR beta diversity.

The source material was blood. The TCR originated in a woman of 80 years or more in good health. The V gene is TRBV27 and the J gene is TRBJ2-5, with 7 junctional bases fitting TRBD1. DNA sequence: TGTGCCAGCGCCAAGGGGGCAGGTCAAGAGACCCAGTACTTC. It translates as CASAKGAGQETQYF.